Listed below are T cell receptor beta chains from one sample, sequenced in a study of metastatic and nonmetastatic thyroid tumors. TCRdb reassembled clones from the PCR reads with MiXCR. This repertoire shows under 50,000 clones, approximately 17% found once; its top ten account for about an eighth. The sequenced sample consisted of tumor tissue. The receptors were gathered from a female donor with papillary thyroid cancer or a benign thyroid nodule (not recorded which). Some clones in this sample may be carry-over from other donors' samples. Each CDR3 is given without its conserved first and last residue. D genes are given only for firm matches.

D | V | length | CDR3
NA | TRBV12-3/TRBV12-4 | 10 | ASSLATGEQY
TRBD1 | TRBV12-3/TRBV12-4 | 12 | ASGWTGRDNEQF
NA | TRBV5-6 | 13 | ASSPRKGMNTEAF
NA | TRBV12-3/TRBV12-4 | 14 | ASSPRPGRNFYGYT
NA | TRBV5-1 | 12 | ASSPGEAGHEQF
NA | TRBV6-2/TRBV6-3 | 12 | ASSSRRSFYGYT
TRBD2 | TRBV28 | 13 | ASRSGLAGGYEQY
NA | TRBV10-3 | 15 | AISGWTGIDGANVLT
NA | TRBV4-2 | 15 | ASSQDPGRSSYNEQF
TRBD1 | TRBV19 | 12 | ASKPRDRNSPLH
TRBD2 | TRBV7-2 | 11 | ASSWGLPNEQF
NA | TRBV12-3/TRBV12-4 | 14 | ASSLGVRSGSYEQY
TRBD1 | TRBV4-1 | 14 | ASSQWGTGESGELF
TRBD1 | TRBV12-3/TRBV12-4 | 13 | ASIHRGTVSYEQY
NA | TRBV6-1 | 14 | ASRPQDGFRLDTQY
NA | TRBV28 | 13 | AIILAPIINTEAF
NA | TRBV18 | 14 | ASSPKTAPSYNEQF
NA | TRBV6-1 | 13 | ASNSHFTGCQPQH
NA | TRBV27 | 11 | ASSFGRGETQY
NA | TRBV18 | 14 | ASPRPVSANTGELF
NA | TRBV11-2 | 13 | ASSSSDGNTGELF
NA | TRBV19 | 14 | ASSQRASGDTGELF
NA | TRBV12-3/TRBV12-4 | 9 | ASSLGETQY
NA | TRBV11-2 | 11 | ASSFRGRTEAF
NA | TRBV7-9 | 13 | ASSTRDSYSYEQY
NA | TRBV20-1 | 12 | SARAPTGRYEQY
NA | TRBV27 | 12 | ASSPDRRAETQY
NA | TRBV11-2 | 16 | DSSFTAGAYSGANVLT
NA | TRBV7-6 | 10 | ASNGDSSTQY
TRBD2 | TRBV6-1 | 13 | ASSQTGREAYEQY
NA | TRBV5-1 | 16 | ASSLAPLRPPNTGELF